The T cell receptor beta chain under discussion was sequenced for a study of cytomegalovirus exposure and HLA in healthy donors. General observations from the study: In a later analysis, across HLA loci, associated TCR counts were highest for DRB1, lowest for HLA-C.

The PCR was carried out with 60 Vbeta primers and 13 Jbeta primers. Data came from immunoSEQ multiplex PCR; TCRdb stores just in-frame clones and leaves some out. The sample has about 180,000 clones, approximately 80% seen once. Germline V gene lookup returns CDR1 GTSNPN and CDR2 SVGIG (reference sequence). V was pared by 0 bases and J by 4 bases, with 12 bases between. The CDR3 contains 14 residues. To note about this clone: Its antigen is unidentified.

This chain links TRBV30 with TRBJ1-2, with a possible D match to TRBD1 (5 bases). The sequenced material came from PBMCs. This clonotype was sampled from a girl under 18 in good health and CMV-seropositive. The CDR3 here is CAWSVTGRVYGYTF. CDR3 bases: TGTGCCTGGAGTGTCACAGGAAGGGTCTATGGCTACACCTTC.